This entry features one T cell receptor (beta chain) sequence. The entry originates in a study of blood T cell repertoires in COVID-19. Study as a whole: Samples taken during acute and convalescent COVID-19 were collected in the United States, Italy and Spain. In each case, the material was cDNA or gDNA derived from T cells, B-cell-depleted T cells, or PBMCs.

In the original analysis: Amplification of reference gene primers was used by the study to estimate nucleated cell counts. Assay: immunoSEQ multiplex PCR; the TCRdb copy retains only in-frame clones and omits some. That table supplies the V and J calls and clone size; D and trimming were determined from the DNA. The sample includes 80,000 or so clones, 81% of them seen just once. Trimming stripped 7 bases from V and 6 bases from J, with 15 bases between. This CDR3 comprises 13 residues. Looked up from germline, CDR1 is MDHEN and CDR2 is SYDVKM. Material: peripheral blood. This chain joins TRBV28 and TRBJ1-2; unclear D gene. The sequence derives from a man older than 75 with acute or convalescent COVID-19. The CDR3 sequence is CASTPARGDGYTF. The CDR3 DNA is TGTGCCAGCACCCCAGCCCGGGGAGATGGCTACACCTTC.